This T cell receptor beta chain appears in the sequencing data of a study of tumor-infiltrating lymphocytes in primary liver carcinoma. On the study more broadly: Patients underwent resection of primary liver carcinoma. Whole-study results and caveats: Owing to bulk unsorted samples, no comparison was made between CD4+ and CD8+ repertoires.

Comment on this clonotype: Its specificity is unknown.

Germline DNA was also extracted, and blood RNA was taken from unsorted whole blood. A constant-region primer primed TCR beta cDNA synthesis from 450 to 550 ng of total RNA. Construction of TCR beta libraries relied on three successive nested multiplex PCR rounds employing slightly modified ARM-PCR. In TCRdb, the multiplex PCR reads were re-called with MiXCR into one record per CDR3 protein. The sample carries 250,000 to 400,000 distinct CDR3 sequences, roughly two thirds recorded once. This receptor was taken from a man aged 35-49 years with primary liver carcinoma and hepatitis B virus infection. The sequenced material came from peripheral blood.

The CDR3 reads CASSACTGDEQYF. CDR3 nucleotide sequence: TGTGCCAGTAGCGCATGTACAGGAGACGAGCAGTACTTC. J is TRBJ2-7 and V is TRBV11-1; D possibly matches TRBD1 or TRBD2 (5 bases each). The CDR3 length is 13 residues. Germline V gene sequence: CDR1 SGHAT, CDR2 FQDESV (reference sequence). The V end lost 9 bases, the J end lost 5 bases, and 17 bases lay between the germline ends.